Each of the 11 T cell receptor beta chains below was sequenced from the same sample in a study of radiotherapy plus CTLA-4 blockade in lung cancer. TCRdb's copy holds only in-frame clones and misses some; the assay was immunoSEQ multiplex PCR. The table includes roughly 130,000 clones, more than 80% detected once. The material was peripheral blood, obtained from a patient treated with radiotherapy plus ipilimumab. The receptors were gathered from a human donor with non-small cell lung cancer that progressed on radiotherapy plus ipilimumab.

This rearrangement joins TRBV6-5 to TRBJ1-2, with unresolved D. The CDR3 is 13 amino acids. Trimming cost V 10 bases and J 3 bases, with 15 bases left between them. CDR1 and CDR2 (germline): MNHEY, SVGAGI. The CDR3 DNA sequence: TGTGCCACCTTGTCCGGCGAGGACTATGGCTACACCTTC. Translated: CATLSGEDYGYTF.

The rearrangement links TRBV27 to TRBJ1-2; the match to TRBD1 covers 7 bases. The CDR3 consists of 18 residues. J lost 8 bases, V lost 5 bases, and 23 bases had no gene match. In germline, CDR1 is MNHEY, CDR2 SMNVEV (reference sequence). The CDR3 spells CASSKERGKAGQLRGYTF. The CDR3 DNA sequence: TGTGCCAGCAGTAAGGAGAGAGGGAAGGCGGGACAGCTGCGGGGCTACACCTTC.

This chain links TRBV18 with TRBJ1-1, with TRBD1 matching 8 bases. CDR1 and CDR2 (germline): KGHSH, LQKENI. The CDR3 extends over 18 amino acids. J lost 0 bases, V lost 6 bases, and 15 bases had no gene match. The CDR3 nucleotides are TGTGCCAGCTCCCCCGTACCGAGGACAGGGACCATGAACACTGAAGCTTTCTTT. Translation gives CASSPVPRTGTMNTEAFF.

The CDR3, as DNA: TGTGCCAGCAGTGTCGGATGGATAGGGGCCAAAAACATTCAGTACTTC. It yields the protein CASSVGWIGAKNIQYF. The V and J genes are TRBV2 and TRBJ2-4; no clear D. Trimming took 4 bases from V and 1 from J, leaving 14 bases between them. From germline, CDR1 is SNHLY and CDR2 FYNNEI. This CDR3 is 16 amino acids long.

The chain is built from TRBV30 and TRBJ1-1; no definite D call. The CDR3 extends over 12 amino acids. The V end was cut by 2 bases, the J end by 5 bases, with 9 bases between. CDR1 and CDR2 from the germline V gene are GTSNPN and SVGIG (reference sequence). CDR3 sequence reads: CAWSWGSTEAFF. For the CDR3, the DNA is TGTGCCTGGAGTTGGGGAAGTACTGAAGCTTTCTTT.

This clone was observed a few times. CDR3 sequence: CASSLATGLGTEAFF. CDR3 in DNA: TGTGCCAGCAGCCTCGCGACGGGTCTGGGCACTGAAGCTTTCTTT. V gene TRBV6-6 combines with J gene TRBJ1-1; D not certain. The CDR3 has 15 residues. The germline V gene has CDR1 MNHNY and CDR2 SVGAGI (reference sequence). V shed 6 bases and J shed 4 bases, with 18 bases lying between them.

The V gene is TRBV6-5, the J gene TRBJ2-7; 7 bases are a match to TRBD1. The CDR3 consists of 14 residues. CDR1 is MNHEY and CDR2 is SVGAGI in the germline V gene. Trimming removed 2 bases from V and 10 bases from J; junction bases left unmatched: 11. The DNA of the CDR3 is TGTGCCAGCAGTTACGTCGGAGGAGACAGGGAACAGTACTTC. It yields the protein CASSYVGGDREQYF.

The rearrangement joins TRBV7-8 to TRBJ1-4; D remains ambiguous. In germline, CDR1 is SGHVS, CDR2 FQNEAQ. The CDR3 length is 15 residues. V was clipped by 1 base and J by 8 bases, with 14 bases between them. The CDR3 region is CASSLGGEGVEKLFF. As DNA, the CDR3 is TGTGCCAGCAGCTTAGGTGGGGAAGGCGTCGAAAAACTGTTTTTT.

The genes are TRBV28 and TRBJ2-3, with 9 bases fitting TRBD1. The CDR3 totals 15 residues. After removal of 6 bases from V and 1 base from J, the junction contained 5 bases not matched to a gene. Germline V gene data show CDR1 as MDHEN and CDR2 as SYDVKM. The CDR3 bases are TGTGCCAGCAGCGTCGGGGACAGGGGCACAGATACGCAGTATTTT. Translating gives CASSVGDRGTDTQYF.

V is TRBV4-1 and J is TRBJ1-2; D is uncertain. Germline V gives CDR1 MGHRA, CDR2 YSYEKL. The CDR3 totals 14 residues. Trimming removed 4 bases at V and 2 bases at J, with 11 bases between. CDR3: CASSPPDRNYGYTF. The CDR3 region has the DNA TGCGCCAGCAGCCCACCAGACCGAAACTATGGCTACACCTTC.

This clone showed up just a few times. Written as DNA, the CDR3 is TGTGCCAGCAGTGGGCTGGGCTATGGCTACACCTTC. It codes for CASSGLGYGYTF. The chain is built from TRBV6-6 and TRBJ1-2; D is unresolved. V lost 5 bases and J 4 bases, leaving 8 bases between the germline ends. Germline V CDR1 and CDR2: MNHNY, SVGAGI (reference sequence). The length of the CDR3 is 12 residues.